This is a list of T cell receptor beta chains from one sample in a study of T cells in Graves' hyperthyroidism and ophthalmopathy. TCRdb redid the calling of the multiplex PCR reads with MiXCR, one entry per CDR3 protein. The sample has about 300,000 distinct CDR3 sequences; less than 20% are singletons. Sequenced: blood. The receptors originated from a man aged 50 to 59 with Graves' ophthalmopathy. The CDR3 runs from the conserved cysteine through the conserved F or W. A D gene is named only where the DNA matches it firmly. Rows give clone size only sometimes, using once, few, many, or a class for an expanded clone.

cdr3_nt,cdr3_aa,v_call,d_call,clone_size,j_call
TGTGCCAGCAGCCAAGCCGCGACTAGCGGGAGATCCTACGAGCAGTACTTC,CASSQAATSGRSYEQYF,TRBV4-2,TRBD2,few,TRBJ2-7
TGTGCCAGCAGTTTCCGCCGGGACGGTTGGGAGACCCAGTACTTC,CASSFRRDGWETQYF,TRBV28,NA,many,TRBJ2-5
TGCGCCAGCAGACAGGGGGCTGACGTGGGGGAGCAGTACTTC,CASRQGADVGEQYF,TRBV5-1,TRBD1,many,TRBJ2-7
TGTGCCAGCAGTTTTCAGCCGGCTGAAGCTTTCTTT,CASSFQPAEAFF,TRBV28,NA,NA,TRBJ1-1
TGTGCCCTCCTGGGGCTAACAGGGAGATTTAACTATGGCTACACCTTC,CALLGLTGRFNYGYTF,TRBV6-1,NA,NA,TRBJ1-2
TGTGCCAGCAGCCTCCAGACCCCGGAGACCCAGTACTTC,CASSLQTPETQYF,TRBV7-9,NA,many,TRBJ2-5
TGCGCCAGCTCAAGTGAGGGGCCCCCTTACGAGCAGTACTTC,CASSSEGPPYEQYF,TRBV5-1,NA,NA,TRBJ2-7
TGTGCCAGCACGCTATCGCCGGGGATGAACACTGAAGCTTTCTTT,CASTLSPGMNTEAFF,TRBV6-1,NA,few,TRBJ1-1
TGTGCCAGCAGTTTCCCGGGGGCATCCTACAATGAGCAGTTCTTC,CASSFPGASYNEQFF,TRBV28,NA,few,TRBJ2-1
TGCAGTGCTAGTTGGCTCTCCTACAATGAGCAGCTCTTC,CSASWLSYNEQLF,TRBV20-1,NA,few,TRBJ2-1
TGTGCCACCAGACCGGGACAGGGGAACACCGGGGAGCTGTTTTTT,CATRPGQGNTGELFF,TRBV24-1,TRBD1,NA,TRBJ2-2
TGCAGTGCTAGAGATTTGGCATACCCCGATGGTAATCAGCCCCAGCATTTT,CSARDLAYPDGNQPQHF,TRBV20-1,NA,NA,TRBJ1-5
TGTGCCAGCAGCGTAGTGACCAACACTGAAGCTTTCTTT,CASSVVTNTEAFF,TRBV9,NA,few,TRBJ1-1
TGTGCCAGCAGTTACGTCGGAGGGGGTAGCTATGGCTACACCTTC,CASSYVGGGSYGYTF,TRBV6-6,NA,many,TRBJ1-2
TGTGCCAGCAGTTACACCAAAACTAGCGCGGTTTTCTACGAGCAGTACTTC,CASSYTKTSAVFYEQYF,TRBV6-5,TRBD2,few,TRBJ2-7
TGTGCCAGCAGCCAAGATTTAGCGGGAGCTGGCGAGCAGTACTTC,CASSQDLAGAGEQYF,TRBV3-1,TRBD2,few,TRBJ2-7
TGTGCCAGCAGTTTCCGGCGGGCGAACACTGAAGCTTTCTTT,CASSFRRANTEAFF,TRBV12-3/TRBV12-4,NA,NA,TRBJ1-1
TGTGCCAGCAGCCCGGGGACTAGCGGGAGAACTGGTAGGAATGAGCAGTTCTTC,CASSPGTSGRTGRNEQFF,TRBV5-5,TRBD2,few,TRBJ2-1
TGTGCCAGCAGTTCGGGACCTACTACTGGGGAGCAGTTCTTC,CASSSGPTTGEQFF,TRBV12-3/TRBV12-4,NA,few,TRBJ2-1
TGTGCCAGCAGTAGCAGTCATAGCAGTCAGCCCCAGCATTTT,CASSSSHSSQPQHF,TRBV12-3/TRBV12-4,NA,NA,TRBJ1-5
TGTGCCAGCACCCCGACGGCCCTCCAAGAGACCCAGTACTTC,CASTPTALQETQYF,TRBV12-3/TRBV12-4,NA,NA,TRBJ2-5
TGTGCCTGGAGTGGCAGGGTGCGGTCCCTCCACTTT,CAWSGRVRSLHF,TRBV30,NA,many,TRBJ1-6
TGTGCCATCAGTGAGTCGACAGTAGCCAAAAACATTCAGTACTTC,CAISESTVAKNIQYF,TRBV10-3,NA,few,TRBJ2-4